The clone carrying this T cell receptor beta chain was detected a few times. V lost 5 bases and J lost 2, with 19 bases in between. The CDR3 is 17 residues long. Germline CDR1 and CDR2: SGHAT and FQNNGV. Original processing notes: Using reference gene primer amplification, nucleated cell counts were estimated. The data were produced by immunoSEQ multiplex PCR, yet TCRdb's version contains in-frame clones alone and is incomplete. V, J and clone size reflect that table, while D and trimming were determined from the DNA. The data hold about 160,000 clones, with more than 80% observed a single time. The entry originates in a study of blood T cell repertoires in COVID-19.

Sequencing used peripheral blood. V and J are TRBV11-2 and TRBJ2-1; a weak D match, TRBD1 (6 bases). The TCR originated in a human donor in a cohort sampled during active COVID-19. The chain's CDR3 is CASSLAIGGFTYNEQFF. Here the CDR3 DNA reads TGTGCCAGCAGCCTTGCCATTGGGGGCTTTACCTACAATGAGCAGTTCTTC.